The next 25 T cell receptor beta chains were all read from a single sample in a study of regulatory T cells in long-lasting Graves disease. Sample time point: newly diagnosed GD, antithyroid drugs for less than 3 months. From PBMCs, RNA was extracted and then used to make the TCR library. Combining iRepertoire HTBI primers with Arm-PCR of CDR3 regions, the authors built TCR beta libraries. TCRdb independently ran MiXCR on the multiplex PCR reads; one entry per CDR3 protein. Found here are around 420,000 distinct CDR3 sequences, around 16% of them singletons; the top ten hold over 7.5%. These same data were also listed under a study on T cells in Graves' hyperthyroidism and ophthalmopathy.

The specimen comprised peripheral blood mononuclear cells (PBMCs), sampled at new diagnosis, from a patient treated with antithyroid drugs. These receptors came from a woman aged 35 to 49 with Graves disease.

As for this clonotype: A much larger clone is a single base away; this may be a read error. The chain combines TRBV5-1 with TRBJ2-3, with 13 bases aligning to TRBD2. This CDR3 has 16 residues. Germline V gene lookup returns CDR1 SGHRS and CDR2 YFSETQ. CDR3 coding DNA: TGCACCAGCAGCGCGGGACTAGCGGGATTCACAGATACGCAGTATTTT. This sequence encodes CTSSAGLAGFTDTQYF.

This clonotype has at least ten counts. The rearrangement joins TRBV12-3 or TRBV12-4 to TRBJ2-5, with 7 bases fitting TRBD1. The length of the CDR3 is 14 residues. Losses at the gene ends were 7 bases for V and 1 base for J; bases not matched to a gene: 6. The CDR3 protein is CASNPTGSQETQYF. The CDR3 DNA follows: TGTGCCAGCAACCCGACAGGGAGCCAAGAGACCCAGTACTTC.

At least ten counts were recorded for this clonotype. The rearrangement joins TRBV3-1 to TRBJ2-5; TRBD1 aligns across 8 bases. Germline loops: CDR1 LGHDT, CDR2 YNNKEL (reference sequence). The CDR3 is 17 residues long. V trimming: 3 bases; J trimming: 5 bases; junction bases outside the gene matches: 14. CDR3 sequence: CASSQPMTGAHGETQYF. CDR3 nucleotide sequence: TGTGCCAGCAGCCAGCCCATGACAGGGGCGCATGGTGAGACCCAGTACTTC.

This clonotype was seen many times. The chain carries TRBV13 and TRBJ1-2; 7 positions match TRBD1. Trimming at V came to 4 bases and at J to 4 bases, leaving 6 bases not matched to a gene. This CDR3 region has 14 residues. CDR1 and CDR2 (germline): PRHDT, FYEKMQ (reference sequence). CDR3 residues: CASSYGTDFYGYTF. CDR3 bases: TGTGCCAGCAGCTACGGGACAGACTTCTATGGCTACACCTTC.

This clonotype was detected many times. This sequence joins TRBV6-1 and TRBJ2-1, with 10 bases identical to TRBD2. Germline assignment: CDR1 MNHNS and CDR2 SASEGT. The V gene end was trimmed by 4 bases and the J gene end by 8 bases; junction bases not matched to a gene: 8. The CDR3 runs 15 residues. Here the CDR3 reads CASSASGRAFDEQFF. In DNA form, the CDR3 reads TGTGCCAGCAGTGCCAGCGGGAGGGCCTTCGATGAGCAGTTCTTC.

The chain combines TRBV29-1 with TRBJ1-1; TRBD1 agrees at 8 bases. V trimming: 7 bases; J trimming: 4 bases; junction bases outside the gene matches: 14. CDR1 is SQVTM and CDR2 is ANQGSEA in the germline V gene. The CDR3 sequence is 15 residues long. The chain's CDR3 is CSAVGGQGIGTEAFF. CDR3 nucleotide sequence: TGCAGCGCTGTAGGCGGACAGGGAATTGGCACTGAAGCTTTCTTT.

In its sample, this clonotype was seen many times. This sequence joins TRBV7-3 and TRBJ1-1; weak D call: TRBD1 (6 bases). Germline loops: CDR1 SGHTA, CDR2 FQGTGA. The ends were cut back, 5 bases at V and 6 bases at J, with 19 bases in the middle. The CDR3 contains 15 residues. This CDR3 is CASSQGGGQIPEAFF. CDR3 bases: TGTGCCAGCAGCCAAGGGGGAGGACAGATTCCTGAAGCTTTCTTT. The entire variable domain, with the rest obtained from reference TRBV7-3 and TRBJ1-1, is as follows: GAGVSQTPSNKVTEKGKYVELRCDPISGHTALYWYRQSLGQGPEFLIYFQGTGAADDSGLPNDRFFAVRPEGSVSTLKIQRTERGDSAVYLCASSQGGGQIPEAFFGQGTRLTVV.

The rearrangement uses TRBV4-2 and TRBJ2-7, with unresolved D. Germline V lookup: CDR1 LGHNA, CDR2 YNFKEQ. V was shortened by 0 bases and J by 6 bases, with 12 bases between the two germline ends. The length of the CDR3 is 14 residues. The CDR3 here is CASSQEEAYGEQYF. CDR3 in DNA: TGTGCCAGCAGCCAAGAAGAAGCGTACGGCGAGCAGTACTTC.

This clonotype was seen ten or more times. The CDR3 sequence is CASQLSSGANVLTF. The CDR3 bases are TGTGCCAGCCAGCTGAGTTCTGGGGCCAACGTCCTGACTTTC. The chain links TRBV27 to TRBJ2-6; no definite D call. Trimming removed 8 bases from V and 1 base from J, with 9 bases in between. The germline V gene has CDR1 MNHEY and CDR2 SMNVEV (reference sequence). The length of the CDR3 is 14 residues.

In regard to this clonotype: One junction end does not reproduce the germline sequence, and a read error may be involved. The chain joins TRBV28 to TRBJ2-2, with D possibly TRBD2 on 6 matching bases. CDR1 and CDR2 from the germline V gene are MDHEN and SYDVKM. The CDR3 covers 13 residues. CDR3 in DNA: TGTGCCAGCAGTTTAAATGAAGGCGGGGAGCTGGTTTTT. It translates to CASSLNEGGELVF.

This clonotype appeared many times. The chain carries TRBV12-3 or TRBV12-4 and TRBJ2-1; 9 bases line up with TRBD2. Unmatched junction bases numbered 5, after V lost 4 bases and J lost 7 bases. The CDR3 has 14 residues. CDR3 DNA sequence: TGTGCCAGCAGTTGGACTAGCGTGGGGAATGAGCAGTTCTTC. Protein: CASSWTSVGNEQFF.

As for this clonotype: A much larger clonotype is one base distant, so this may be a read error. The chain uses TRBV20-1 and TRBJ2-1, with a weak D call TRBD1 (5 bases). Germline CDR1 is DFQATT and CDR2 is SNEGSKA (reference sequence). The CDR3 sequence is 13 residues long. This CDR3 reads CLLRAMYANEQFF. DNA of the CDR3: TGCCTTCTCAGGGCGATGTATGCCAATGAGCAGTTCTTC.

This clonotype came up a few times. The chain recombines TRBV19 with TRBJ2-5; TRBD2 agrees at 7 bases. This CDR3 spans 23 amino acids. The germline CDR1 and CDR2 sequences are LNHDA and SQIVND (reference sequence). Trimming cost V 0 bases and J 1 base; bases outside gene matches: 26. In DNA, the CDR3 is TGTGCCAGTAGTATAGATCGGGCCTGGCGGGAGTGTTTCGATTTCGGGCTCCAAGAGACCCAGTACTTC. Translated: CASSIDRAWRECFDFGLQETQYF.

This clonotype was found a few times. This sequence joins TRBV6-5 and TRBJ2-7; D perhaps matches TRBD1 (5 bases). Per the germline V gene, CDR1 is MNHEY and CDR2 is SVGAGI. Trimming took off 2 bases at V and 1 base at J, with 9 bases between the two ends. The CDR3 contains 14 residues. The CDR3 DNA is TGTGCCAGCAGTTACATCCAGGGTTCCTACGAGCAGTACTTC. It specifies CASSYIQGSYEQYF.

This clonotype was picked up many times. The chain links TRBV10-3 to TRBJ2-1; 8 nucleotides match TRBD2. Germline lookup yields CDR1 ENHRY and CDR2 SYGVKD. Trimming cost V 2 bases and J 2 bases; bases outside gene matches: 2. The length of the CDR3 is 15 residues. The CDR3 DNA reads as TGTGCCATCAGTGAGGCAGCGGGAGCCTACAATGAGCAGTTCTTC. This encodes CAISEAAGAYNEQFF.

This clonotype was recorded at least ten times. V usage is TRBV7-6 and J usage is TRBJ2-2; possibly TRBD1 for D (7 bases). The CDR3 contains 20 residues. CDR1 and CDR2 from the germline V gene are SGHVS and FNYEAQ. V lost 5 bases and J lost 1, with 26 bases in between. The DNA for the CDR3 is TGTGCCAGCAGCCATTCCGGGACAGCCGGGGGTATTTTGAACACCGGGGAGCTGTTTTTT. Amino acids: CASSHSGTAGGILNTGELFF. Looking up the rest from reference TRBV7-6 and TRBJ2-2 gives the full variable domain: GAGVSQSPRYKVTKRGQDVALRCDPISGHVSLYWYRQALGQGPEFLTYFNYEAQQDKSGLPNDRFSAERPEGSISTLTIQRTEQRDSAMYRCASSHSGTAGGILNTGELFFGEGSRLTVL.

This clonotype appeared many times. The V call is TRBV29-1, the J call TRBJ2-7; D tentatively reads TRBD1 or TRBD2 (6 bases each). V was clipped by 7 bases and J by 3 bases, with 19 bases between them. The CDR3 loop spans 14 amino acids. Germline CDR1 is SQVTM and CDR2 is ANQGSEA. CDR3 nucleotides: TGCAGCGCCCTAAAAACGGGGGCTGACTACGAGCAGTACTTC. It translates to CSALKTGADYEQYF.

This clonotype was detected only a few times. The chain carries TRBV7-9 and TRBJ2-7, with a weak D call TRBD2 (6 bases). Germline V gene data show CDR1 as SEHNR and CDR2 as FQNEAQ (reference sequence). Trimming stripped 3 bases from V and 5 bases from J, with 8 bases between. The CDR3 runs to 12 residues. Written as DNA, the CDR3 is TGTGCCAGCAGCTTCCCGGGGGACGAGCAGTACTTC. It translates to CASSFPGDEQYF.

This clonotype was observed many times. The rearrangement links TRBV10-3 to TRBJ2-7; 9 bases fit TRBD1. The germline CDR1 and CDR2 sequences are ENHRY and SYGVKD. CDR3 length: 16 amino acids. The V segment lost 5 bases and the J segment 2 bases; nucleotides outside the gene matches: 10. As DNA, the CDR3 is TGTGCCATCAGTAATAACCGGGACAGGGTCCCCTACGAGCAGTACTTC. Its translation is CAISNNRDRVPYEQYF.

Only a few counts were recorded for this clonotype. The CDR3 sequence is CASSAGLAQYEQYF. For the CDR3, the DNA is TGTGCCAGCAGCGCGGGACTAGCGCAGTACGAGCAGTACTTC. The chain recombines TRBV7-3 with TRBJ2-7; 10 bases fit TRBD2. Germline values: CDR1 SGHTA, CDR2 FQGTGA. Trimming took 5 bases from V and 4 from J; bases not matched to a gene: 5. The CDR3 consists of 14 residues.

This clonotype has at least ten counts. This chain joins TRBV28 and TRBJ2-7, with D perhaps assigned TRBD1 or TRBD2 (5 bases each). The germline CDR1 and CDR2 sequences are MDHEN and SYDVKM. The V gene lost 2 bases and the J gene lost 5 bases, with 19 bases spanning the gap. This CDR3 spans 16 amino acids. The CDR3 here is CASSLVLSGTFHEQYF. CDR3 DNA sequence: TGTGCCAGCAGTTTAGTTCTTTCAGGGACCTTCCACGAGCAGTACTTC.

This clonotype was recorded at least ten times. The chain couples TRBV24-1 to TRBJ1-5; D not resolved. CDR1 is KGHDR, CDR2 SFDVKD, per germline. The CDR3 has 14 residues. V was shortened by 4 bases and J by 0 bases, with 6 bases between the two germline ends. The CDR3: CATSDLNSNQPQHF. The CDR3 coding sequence is TGTGCCACCAGTGACTTAAATAGCAATCAGCCCCAGCATTTT.

Many counts were recorded for this clonotype. The chain couples TRBV28 to TRBJ2-7; a weak D match, TRBD2 (5 bases). The CDR3 loop spans 16 amino acids. V was cut by 3 bases and J by 0 bases, with 15 bases left in between. Germline V gene data show CDR1 as MDHEN and CDR2 as SYDVKM. Here the CDR3 reads CASSFPLEGSSYEQYF. CDR3 bases: TGTGCCAGCAGTTTCCCCTTAGAGGGTTCCTCCTACGAGCAGTACTTC.

The CDR3 sequence is CASSRDRGGYGYTF. Written as DNA, the CDR3 is TGTGCCAGCAGTCGGGACAGGGGGGGCTATGGCTACACCTTC. V is TRBV2 and J is TRBJ1-2, with 11 bases aligning to TRBD1. CDR1 is SNHLY and CDR2 is FYNNEI in the germline V gene. This CDR3 contains 14 residues. V trimming: 5 bases; J trimming: 4 bases; junction bases outside the gene matches: 3.

This chain's CDR3 is CASSVRQRSSYEQYF. CDR3 bases: TGTGCCAGCAGCGTAAGACAGAGAAGCTCCTACGAGCAGTACTTC. This rearrangement joins TRBV7-8 to TRBJ2-7; a weak D match, TRBD1 (5 bases). Trimming stripped 5 bases from V and 0 bases from J, with 14 bases between. This CDR3 region has 15 residues. Looked up from germline, CDR1 is SGHVS and CDR2 is FQNEAQ.